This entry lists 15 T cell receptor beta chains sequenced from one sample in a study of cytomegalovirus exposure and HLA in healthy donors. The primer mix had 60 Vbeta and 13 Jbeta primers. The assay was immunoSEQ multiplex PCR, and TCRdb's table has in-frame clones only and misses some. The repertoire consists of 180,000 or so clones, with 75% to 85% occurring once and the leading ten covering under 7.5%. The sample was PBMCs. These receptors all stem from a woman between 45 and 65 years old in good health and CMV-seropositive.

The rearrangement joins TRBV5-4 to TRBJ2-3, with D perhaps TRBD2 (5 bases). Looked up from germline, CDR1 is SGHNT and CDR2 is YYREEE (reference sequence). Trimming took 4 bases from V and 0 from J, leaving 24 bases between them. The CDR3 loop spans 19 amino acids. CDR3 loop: CASSPGLGLRVGSTDTQYF. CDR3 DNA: TGTGCCAGCAGCCCCGGACTCGGGCTGAGAGTGGGTAGCACAGATACGCAGTATTTT.

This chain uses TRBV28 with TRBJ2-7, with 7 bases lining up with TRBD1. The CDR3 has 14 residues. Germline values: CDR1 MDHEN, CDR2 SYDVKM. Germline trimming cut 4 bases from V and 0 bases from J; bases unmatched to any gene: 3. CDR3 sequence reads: CASSSTGFSYEQYF. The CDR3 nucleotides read TGTGCCAGCAGTTCGACAGGGTTCTCCTACGAGCAGTACTTC.

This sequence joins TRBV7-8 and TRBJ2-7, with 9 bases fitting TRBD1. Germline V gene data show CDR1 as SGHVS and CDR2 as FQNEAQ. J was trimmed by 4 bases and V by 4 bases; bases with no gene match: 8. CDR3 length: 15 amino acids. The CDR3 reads CASSYGTGYFYEQYF. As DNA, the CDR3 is TGTGCCAGCAGCTACGGGACAGGGTATTTTTACGAGCAGTACTTC. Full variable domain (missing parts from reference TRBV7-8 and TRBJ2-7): GAGVSQSPRYKVAKRGQDVALRCDPISGHVSLFWYQQALGQGPEFLTYFQNEAQLDKSGLPSDRFFAERPEGSVSTLKIQRTQQEDSAVYLCASSYGTGYFYEQYFGPGTRLTVT.

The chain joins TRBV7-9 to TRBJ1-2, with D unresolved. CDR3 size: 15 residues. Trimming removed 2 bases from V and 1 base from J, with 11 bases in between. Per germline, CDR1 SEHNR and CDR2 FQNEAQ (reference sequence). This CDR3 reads CASSLPGQLNYGYTF. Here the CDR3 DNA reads TGTGCCAGCAGCTTACCTGGTCAACTTAACTATGGCTACACCTTC.

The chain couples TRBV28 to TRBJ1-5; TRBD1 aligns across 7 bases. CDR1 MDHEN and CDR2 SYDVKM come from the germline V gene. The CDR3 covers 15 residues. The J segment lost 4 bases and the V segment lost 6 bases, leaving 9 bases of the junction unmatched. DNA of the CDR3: TGTGCCAGCAGGGGGTATCGGGACAGTAATCAGCCCCAGCATTTT. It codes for CASRGYRDSNQPQHF.

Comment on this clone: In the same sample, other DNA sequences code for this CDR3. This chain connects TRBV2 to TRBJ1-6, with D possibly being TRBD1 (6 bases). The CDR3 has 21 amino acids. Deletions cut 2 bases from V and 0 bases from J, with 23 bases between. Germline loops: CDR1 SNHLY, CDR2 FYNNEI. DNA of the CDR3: TGTGCCAGCAGTGAACCAGTGGGGATTCAGGGGCGATTCTCCTATAATTCACCCCTCCACTTT. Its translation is CASSEPVGIQGRFSYNSPLHF.

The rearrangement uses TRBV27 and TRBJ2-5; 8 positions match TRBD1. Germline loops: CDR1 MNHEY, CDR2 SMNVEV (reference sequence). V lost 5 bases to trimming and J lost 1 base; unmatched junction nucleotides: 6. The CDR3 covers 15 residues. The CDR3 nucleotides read TGTGCCAGCAGTCTACTACAGGGGGGCCAAGAGACCCAGTACTTC. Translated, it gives CASSLLQGGQETQYF.

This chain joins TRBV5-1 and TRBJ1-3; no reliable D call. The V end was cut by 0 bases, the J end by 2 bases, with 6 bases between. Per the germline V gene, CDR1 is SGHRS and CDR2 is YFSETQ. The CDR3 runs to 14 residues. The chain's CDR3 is CASSLDSPGNTIYF. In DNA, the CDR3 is TGCGCCAGCAGCTTGGACAGCCCTGGAAACACCATATATTTT. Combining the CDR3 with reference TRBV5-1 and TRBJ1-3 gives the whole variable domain KAGVTQTPRYLIKTRGQQVTLSCSPISGHRSVSWYQQTPGQGLQFLFEYFSETQRNKGNFPGRFSGRQFSNSRSEMNVSTLELGDSALYLCASSLDSPGNTIYFGEGSWLTVV.

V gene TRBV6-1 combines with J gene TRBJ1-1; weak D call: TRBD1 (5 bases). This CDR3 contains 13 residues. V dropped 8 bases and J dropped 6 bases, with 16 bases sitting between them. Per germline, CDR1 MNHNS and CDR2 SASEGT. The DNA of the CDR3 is TGTGCCAGCGTGGGGCAGGGTGTGGCTGAAGCTTTCTTT. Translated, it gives CASVGQGVAEAFF.

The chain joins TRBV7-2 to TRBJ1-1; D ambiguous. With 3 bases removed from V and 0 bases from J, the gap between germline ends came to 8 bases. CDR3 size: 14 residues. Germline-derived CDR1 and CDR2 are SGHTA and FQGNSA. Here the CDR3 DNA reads TGTGCCAGCAGCTTGGGCAGGATGAACACTGAAGCTTTCTTT. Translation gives CASSLGRMNTEAFF.

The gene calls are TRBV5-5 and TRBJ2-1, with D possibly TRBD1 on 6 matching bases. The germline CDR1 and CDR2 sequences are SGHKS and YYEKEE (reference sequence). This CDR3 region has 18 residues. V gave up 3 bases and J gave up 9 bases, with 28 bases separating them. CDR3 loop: CASSWDGGRLGFYGEQFF. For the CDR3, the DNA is TGTGCCAGCAGCTGGGATGGGGGCAGGCTAGGATTTTACGGTGAGCAGTTCTTC.

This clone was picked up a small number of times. The CDR3 here is CASSSEGETQYF. CDR3 nucleotides: TGTGCCAGCTCATCGGAGGGGGAGACCCAGTACTTC. The V call is TRBV18, the J call TRBJ2-5; possible D gene TRBD2, 6 bases. Trimming took off 5 bases at V and 5 bases at J, with 9 bases between the two ends. The CDR3 has 12 residues. The germline gives CDR1 KGHSH, CDR2 LQKENI.

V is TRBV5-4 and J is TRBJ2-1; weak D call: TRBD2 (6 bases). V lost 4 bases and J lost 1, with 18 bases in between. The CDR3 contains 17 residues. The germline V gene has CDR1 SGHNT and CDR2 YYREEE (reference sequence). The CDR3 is CASSPPFMGGSYNEQFF. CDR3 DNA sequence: TGTGCCAGCAGCCCCCCTTTCATGGGAGGATCCTACAATGAGCAGTTCTTC. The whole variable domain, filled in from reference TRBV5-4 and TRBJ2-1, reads ETGVTQSPTHLIKTRGQQVTLRCSSQSGHNTVSWYQQALGQGPQFIFQYYREEENGRGNFPPRFSGLQFPNYSSELNVNALELDDSALYLCASSPPFMGGSYNEQFFGPGTRLTVL.

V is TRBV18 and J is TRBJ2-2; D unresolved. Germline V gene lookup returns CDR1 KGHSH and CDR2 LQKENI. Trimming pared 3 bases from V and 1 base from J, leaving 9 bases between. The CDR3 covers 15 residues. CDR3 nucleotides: TGTGCCAGCTCACCGGAGCGACGGAACACCGGGGAGCTGTTTTTT. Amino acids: CASSPERRNTGELFF.

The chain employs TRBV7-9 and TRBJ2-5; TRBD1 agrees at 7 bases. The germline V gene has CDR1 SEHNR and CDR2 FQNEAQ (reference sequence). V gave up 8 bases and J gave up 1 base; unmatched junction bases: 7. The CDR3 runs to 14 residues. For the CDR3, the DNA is TGTGCCAGCGGGGACAGCCGAATCCAAGAGACCCAGTACTTC. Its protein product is CASGDSRIQETQYF.